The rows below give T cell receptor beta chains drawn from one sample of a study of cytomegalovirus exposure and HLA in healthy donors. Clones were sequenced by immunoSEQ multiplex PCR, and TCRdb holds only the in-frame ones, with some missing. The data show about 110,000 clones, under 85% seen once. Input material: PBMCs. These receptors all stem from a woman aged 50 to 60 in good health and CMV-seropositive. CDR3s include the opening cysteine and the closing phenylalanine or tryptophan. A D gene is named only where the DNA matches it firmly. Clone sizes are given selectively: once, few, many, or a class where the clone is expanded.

CASSVDPGGSAQNIQYF,TGTGCCAGCAGCGTAGATCCAGGGGGTAGCGCCCAAAACATTCAGTACTTC,TRBJ2-4,TRBD1,NA,TRBV9
CASSIRLHYEQYF,TGTGCCAGTAGTATAAGACTCCACTACGAGCAGTACTTC,TRBJ2-7,NA,NA,TRBV19
CASSLDAYQETQYF,TGTGCCAGCAGCTTAGATGCGTACCAAGAGACCCAGTACTTC,TRBJ2-5,NA,few,TRBV7-9
CASGLSGRYNEQFF,TGTGCCAGCGGTTTAAGCGGGAGATACAATGAGCAGTTCTTC,TRBJ2-1,TRBD2,NA,TRBV7-3
CASTLAGYEQYF,TGTGCCAGCACCCTAGCGGGCTACGAGCAGTACTTC,TRBJ2-7,TRBD2,NA,TRBV5-8
CASSPGLINEKLFF,TGTGCTAGCAGCCCCGGACTGATTAATGAAAAACTGTTTTTT,TRBJ1-4,NA,few,TRBV7-7
CASSPQRGEYEQYF,TGTGCCAGCAGTCCGCAGCGGGGAGAATACGAGCAGTACTTC,TRBJ2-7,TRBD2,NA,TRBV6-1
CASSFAPVERGYF,TGTGCCAGCAGCTTTGCCCCTGTGGAACGGGGGTACTTC,TRBJ2-4,NA,NA,TRBV7-9
CASSYSPTGDGYTF,TGTGCCAGCAGTTACTCCCCCACAGGGGATGGCTACACCTTC,TRBJ1-2,TRBD1,NA,TRBV6-5
CASSRTPQGGSPLHF,TGCGCCAGCAGCCGGACACCACAGGGTGGGTCACCCCTCCACTTT,TRBJ1-6,NA,NA,TRBV5-1
CASSFRLNTEAFF,TGTGCCAGCAGCTTCAGGCTGAACACTGAAGCTTTCTTT,TRBJ1-1,NA,once,TRBV7-2
CASSSGLATEQYF,TGTGCCAGCAGTTCGGGACTAGCAACCGAGCAGTACTTC,TRBJ2-7,TRBD2,NA,TRBV6-5
CASSLNRNYGYTF,TGTGCCAGCAGCTTGAACAGGAACTATGGCTACACCTTC,TRBJ1-2,NA,NA,TRBV5-4
CSVGGRSYEQYF,TGCAGCGTTGGCGGTAGGAGCTACGAGCAGTACTTC,TRBJ2-7,NA,once,TRBV29-1
CASSRAGYTDTQYF,TGCGCCAGCAGTCGTGCGGGGTACACAGATACGCAGTATTTT,TRBJ2-3,NA,NA,TRBV5-1
CASSLGASLGEQYF,TGTGCCAGCAGCTTAGGGGCTTCATTAGGCGAGCAGTACTTC,TRBJ2-7,NA,NA,TRBV7-9
CAISTDPGGYGYTF,TGTGCCATTTCGACGGACCCCGGAGGCTATGGCTACACCTTC,TRBJ1-2,NA,NA,TRBV2
CAASRRGGAGTQYF,TGTGCCGCTTCAAGGAGAGGGGGCGCCGGTACGCAGTATTTT,TRBJ2-3,TRBD1,NA,TRBV2